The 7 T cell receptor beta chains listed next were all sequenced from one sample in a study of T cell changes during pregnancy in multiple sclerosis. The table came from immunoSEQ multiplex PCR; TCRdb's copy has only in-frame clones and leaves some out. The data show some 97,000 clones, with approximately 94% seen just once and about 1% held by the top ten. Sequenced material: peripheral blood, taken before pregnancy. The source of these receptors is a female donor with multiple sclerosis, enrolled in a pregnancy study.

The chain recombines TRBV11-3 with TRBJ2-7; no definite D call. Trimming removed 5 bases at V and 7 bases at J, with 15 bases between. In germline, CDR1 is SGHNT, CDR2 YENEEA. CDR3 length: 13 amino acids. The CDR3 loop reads CASSATSAREQYF. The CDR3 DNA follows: TGTGCCAGCAGCGCGACATCTGCTCGGGAGCAGTACTTC.

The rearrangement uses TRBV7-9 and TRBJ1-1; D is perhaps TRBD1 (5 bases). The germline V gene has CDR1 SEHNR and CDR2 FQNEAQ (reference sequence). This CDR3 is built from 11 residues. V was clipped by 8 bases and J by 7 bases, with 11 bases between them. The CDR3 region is CASHDQGEAFF. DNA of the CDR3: TGTGCCAGCCACGATCAGGGTGAAGCTTTCTTT.

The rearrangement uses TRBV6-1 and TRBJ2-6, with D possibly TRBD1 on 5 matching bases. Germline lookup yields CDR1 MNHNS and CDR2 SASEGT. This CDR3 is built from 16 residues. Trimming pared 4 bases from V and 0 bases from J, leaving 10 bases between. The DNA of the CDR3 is TGTGCCAGCAGTGGAACAGGATTCTCTGGGGCCAACGTCCTGACTTTC. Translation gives CASSGTGFSGANVLTF.

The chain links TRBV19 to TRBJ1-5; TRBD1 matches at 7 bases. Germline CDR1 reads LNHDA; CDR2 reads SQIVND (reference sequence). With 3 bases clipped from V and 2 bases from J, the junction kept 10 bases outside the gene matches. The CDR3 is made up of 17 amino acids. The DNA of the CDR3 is TGTGCCAGTAGTATTACGCCGATTGGGACAGGCAATCAGCCCCAGCATTTT. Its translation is CASSITPIGTGNQPQHF.

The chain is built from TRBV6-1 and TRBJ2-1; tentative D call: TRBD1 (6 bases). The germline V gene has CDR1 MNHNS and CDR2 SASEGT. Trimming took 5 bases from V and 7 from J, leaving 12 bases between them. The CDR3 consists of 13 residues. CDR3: CASSNLRGNEQFF. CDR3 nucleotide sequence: TGTGCCAGCAGTAACCTCAGGGGTAATGAGCAGTTCTTC.

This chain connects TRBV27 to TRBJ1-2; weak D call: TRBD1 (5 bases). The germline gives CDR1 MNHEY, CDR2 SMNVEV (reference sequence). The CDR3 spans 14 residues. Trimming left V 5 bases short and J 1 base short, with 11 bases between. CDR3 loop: CASSAGPLNYGYTF. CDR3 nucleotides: TGTGCCAGCAGTGCGGGACCGCTTAACTATGGCTACACCTTC.

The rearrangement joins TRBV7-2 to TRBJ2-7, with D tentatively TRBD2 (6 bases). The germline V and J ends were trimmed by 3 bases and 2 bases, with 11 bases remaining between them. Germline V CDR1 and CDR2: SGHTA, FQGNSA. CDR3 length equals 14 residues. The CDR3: CASSFWTIPYEQYF. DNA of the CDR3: TGTGCCAGCAGCTTTTGGACTATCCCCTACGAGCAGTACTTC. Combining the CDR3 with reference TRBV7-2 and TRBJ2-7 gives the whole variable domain GAGVSQSPSNKVTEKGKDVELRCDPISGHTALYWYRQSLGQGLEFLIYFQGNSAPDKSGLPSDRFSAERTGGSVSTLTIQRTQQEDSAVYLCASSFWTIPYEQYFGPGTRLTVT.